The 6 T cell receptor beta chains in this list originate from one sample, sequenced in a study of human T cells and chemical hapten exposure. Time point specified: patch test 2, 6 weeks after DPC sensitization. Treatment noted: therapeutic diphenylcyclopropenone sensitization with weekly scalp DPC. A single record per CDR3 protein comes from TCRdb applying MiXCR to the RACE reads. The repertoire holds just over 350,000 distinct CDR3 sequences, with under 6.5% as singletons. The material was whole blood, obtained in connection with sensitization to the hapten diphenylcyclopropenone (DPC). All receptors derive from a woman younger than 35 with alopecia areata. Some clones in this sample may be carry-over from other donors' samples.

The chain employs TRBV10-3 and TRBJ1-5, with 7 positions matching TRBD1. After removal of 8 bases from V and 5 bases from J, the junction contained 3 bases not matched to a gene. The CDR3 has 12 amino acids. From germline, CDR1 is ENHRY and CDR2 SYGVKD. The CDR3 DNA reads as TGTGCCATCGGGCAGGGGGATCAGCCCCAGCATTTT. The encoded protein is CAIGQGDQPQHF.

J is TRBJ2-1 and V is TRBV4-2, with D maybe TRBD2 (5 bases). The CDR3 extends over 17 amino acids. Germline lookup yields CDR1 LGHNA and CDR2 YNFKEQ. V was cut by 0 bases and J by 5 bases, with 17 bases left in between. CDR3 amino acids: CASSQDGMRVGDNEQFF. CDR3 DNA: TGTGCCAGCAGCCAAGATGGCATGCGGGTGGGAGACAATGAGCAGTTCTTC.

In its sample, this clonotype was seen many times. The chain recombines TRBV24-1 with TRBJ1-5; D might be TRBD1 (5 bases). CDR3 size: 14 residues. Germline values: CDR1 KGHDR, CDR2 SFDVKD. Trimming took 3 bases from V and 6 from J, leaving 11 bases between them. CDR3 in DNA: TGTGCCACCAGTGATCACCTCGGGGGTCAGCCCCAGCATTTT. It yields the protein CATSDHLGGQPQHF.

This clonotype was counted ten times or more. The V call is TRBV7-2, the J call TRBJ1-2; D gene unclear. Trimming removed 1 base at V and 3 bases at J, with 15 bases between. Germline V CDR1 and CDR2: SGHTA, FQGNSA. The CDR3 runs 16 residues. CDR3 in DNA: TGTGCCAGCAGCTTAGATTTATTGAGAGGGTACTATGGCTACACCTTC. This codes for CASSLDLLRGYYGYTF.

The chain employs TRBV4-3 and TRBJ2-7; D is perhaps TRBD1 or TRBD2 (5 bases each). The germline V and J ends were trimmed by 1 base and 2 bases, with 18 bases remaining between them. The germline V gene has CDR1 LGHNA and CDR2 YSLEER. The CDR3 sequence is 17 residues long. The CDR3, as DNA: TGCGCCAGCAGCCAAGTATGGGCTGAGGTGGGGGCCTACGAGCAGTACTTC. Translated, it gives CASSQVWAEVGAYEQYF.

This clonotype was seen many times. V and J are TRBV6-6 and TRBJ1-4; the D is unclear. Germline CDR1 reads MNHNY; CDR2 reads SVGAGI (reference sequence). The CDR3 loop spans 13 amino acids. Trimming took 7 bases from V and 10 from J, leaving 16 bases between them. The CDR3 here is CASTGIREGKLFF. DNA of the CDR3: TGTGCCAGCACCGGGATAAGGGAGGGAAAACTGTTTTTT.